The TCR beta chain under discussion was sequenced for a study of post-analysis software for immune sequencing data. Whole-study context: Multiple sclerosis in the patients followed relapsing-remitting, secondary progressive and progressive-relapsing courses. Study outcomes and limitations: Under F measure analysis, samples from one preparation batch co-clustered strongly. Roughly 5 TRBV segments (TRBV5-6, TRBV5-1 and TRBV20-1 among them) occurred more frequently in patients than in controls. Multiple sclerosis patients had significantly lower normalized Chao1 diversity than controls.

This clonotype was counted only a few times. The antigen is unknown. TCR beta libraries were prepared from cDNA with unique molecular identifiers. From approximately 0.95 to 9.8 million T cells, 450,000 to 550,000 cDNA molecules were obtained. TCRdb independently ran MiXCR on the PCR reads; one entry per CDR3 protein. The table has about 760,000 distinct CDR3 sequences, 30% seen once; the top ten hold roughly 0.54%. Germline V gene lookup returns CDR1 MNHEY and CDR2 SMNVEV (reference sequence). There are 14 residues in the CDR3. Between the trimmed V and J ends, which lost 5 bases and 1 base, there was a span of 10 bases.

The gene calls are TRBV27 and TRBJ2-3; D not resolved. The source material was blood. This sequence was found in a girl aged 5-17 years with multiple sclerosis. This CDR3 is CASSRPFGTDTQYF. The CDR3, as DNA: TGTGCCAGCAGTAGACCTTTCGGCACAGATACGCAGTATTTT.